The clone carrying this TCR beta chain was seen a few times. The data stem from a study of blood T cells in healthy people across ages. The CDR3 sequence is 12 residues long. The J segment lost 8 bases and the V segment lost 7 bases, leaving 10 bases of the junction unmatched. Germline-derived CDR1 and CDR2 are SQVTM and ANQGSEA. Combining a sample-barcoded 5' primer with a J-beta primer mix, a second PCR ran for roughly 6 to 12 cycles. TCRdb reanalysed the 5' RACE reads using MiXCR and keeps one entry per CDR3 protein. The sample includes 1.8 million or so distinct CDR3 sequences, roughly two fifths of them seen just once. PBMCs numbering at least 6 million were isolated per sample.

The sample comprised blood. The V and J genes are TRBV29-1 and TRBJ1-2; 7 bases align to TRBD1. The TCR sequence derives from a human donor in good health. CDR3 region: CSAGGDSKGYTF. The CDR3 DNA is TGCAGCGCCGGAGGGGACAGTAAAGGCTACACCTTC.